Described below is a single T cell receptor (beta chain) sequence and its context. The data were taken from a study of blood T cell repertoires in COVID-19. Study context: Italy, Spain and the United States were the sources of the convalescent and acute COVID-19 samples. PBMCs, B-cell-depleted T cells, or T cells provided the cDNA or gDNA that made up the material.

Source study methods: Cell counts per sample came from amplifying reference gene primers. Clones were read by immunoSEQ multiplex PCR, and TCRdb kept only the in-frame ones, dropping some. D and trimming come from the DNA, and the V and J calls and clone size come from that table. This sample carries about 150,000 clones, about 86% of them seen once, and the ten largest clones take roughly 3.4%. CDR1 SGHTA and CDR2 FQGNSA come from the germline V gene. This CDR3 has 14 amino acids. The ends lost 2 bases at V and 9 bases at J; junction bases unmatched: 5. The receptor was isolated from a man between 70 and 80 years old with acute or convalescent COVID-19. V gene TRBV7-2 combines with J gene TRBJ2-1, with 9 bases aligning to TRBD2. Material for sequencing was peripheral blood. For the CDR3, the DNA is TGTGCCAGCAGCTTAACTAGCGGGTACGGTGAGCAGTTCTTC. It translates to CASSLTSGYGEQFF.